One and the same sample provided the 18 T cell receptor beta chains below, sequenced in a study of blood T cells in healthy people across ages. The authors ran a second PCR of roughly 6 to 12 cycles using a sample-barcoded 5' primer and a J-beta primer mix. TCRdb re-derived calls from the 5' RACE reads in MiXCR, one entry per CDR3 protein. The repertoire has under 950,000 distinct CDR3 sequences, approximately 21% of them found once; the top ten carry roughly 22%. Sequenced material: blood. The receptors derive from a man between 65 and 79 years old in good health.

This clonotype was observed a few times. V usage is TRBV3-1 and J usage is TRBJ2-3, with D maybe TRBD1 (6 bases). The CDR3 is 17 amino acids. The ends were cut back, 4 bases at V and 2 bases at J, with 19 bases in the middle. The V gene's germline CDR1 is LGHDT and CDR2 YNNKEL (reference sequence). Here the CDR3 DNA reads TGTGCCAGCAGCCCTGGATTGGGGGCCGGTAACACAGATACGCAGTATTTT. Translated: CASSPGLGAGNTDTQYF.

In this sample, this clonotype turned up a few times. V usage is TRBV9 and J usage is TRBJ2-5, with 7 bases fitting TRBD2. The last part of the DNA fits TRBJ2-1 better; the J call may be wrong. This CDR3 is built from 14 residues. Per germline, CDR1 SGDLS and CDR2 YYNGEE. The CDR3 DNA is TGTGCCAGCAGCGTAGCTGGGAGGGATATTGAGCAGTTCTTC. Translated: CASSVAGRDIEQFF.

This clonotype was seen only a few times. J is TRBJ2-1 and V is TRBV20-1; the D gene is possibly TRBD2 (6 bases). CDR1 and CDR2 (germline): DFQATT, SNEGSKA (reference sequence). The CDR3 runs 13 residues. The CDR3 sequence is CSSERAPGNEQFF. The CDR3 DNA follows: TGCAGCTCAGAGCGGGCGCCGGGGAATGAGCAGTTCTTC.

This clonotype was detected a few times. This chain links TRBV20-1 with TRBJ1-2; D remains unclear. Trimming stripped 0 bases from V and 7 bases from J, with 15 bases between. CDR3 size: 14 residues. Germline CDR1 is DFQATT and CDR2 is SNEGSKA (reference sequence). The CDR3 loop reads CSAREMGRRSGYTF. CDR3 nucleotides: TGCAGTGCTAGAGAGATGGGGAGGCGTAGTGGCTACACCTTC.

The rearrangement joins TRBV10-3 to TRBJ2-1, with a weak D call TRBD1 (5 bases). CDR1 ENHRY and CDR2 SYGVKD come from the germline V gene. This CDR3 has 12 residues. V was shortened by 3 bases and J by 5 bases, with 5 bases between the two germline ends. The CDR3 DNA reads as TGTGCCATCAGTGACAGGGACAATGAGCAGTTCTTC. It encodes CAISDRDNEQFF.

CDR3 in amino acids: CSASRLASEDTQYF. The DNA for the CDR3 is TGCAGTGCTAGCCGGCTAGCCTCGGAGGATACGCAGTATTTT. The chain is built from TRBV20-1 and TRBJ2-3; TRBD2 might be the D (5 bases). Germline CDR1 is DFQATT and CDR2 is SNEGSKA (reference sequence). V lost 3 bases, J lost 6 bases, and 16 bases lay in between. This CDR3 has 14 residues.

This sequence joins TRBV4-1 and TRBJ2-4, with D uncertain. Looked up from germline, CDR1 is MGHRA and CDR2 is YSYEKL. This CDR3 region has 17 residues. Between the trimmed V and J ends, which lost 0 bases and 3 bases, there was a span of 15 bases. The CDR3 nucleotides are TGCGCCAGCAGCCAAGATTTTGTAAGATTGGGCAAAAACATTCAGTACTTC. This codes for CASSQDFVRLGKNIQYF.

This clonotype was observed a few times. The chain joins TRBV20-1 to TRBJ1-2; the match to TRBD1 covers 8 bases. V shed 2 bases and J 2 bases; nucleotides not matched to a gene: 7. The CDR3 extends over 15 amino acids. Per germline, CDR1 DFQATT and CDR2 SNEGSKA (reference sequence). As DNA, the CDR3 is TGCAGTGCTAGACCCGACCGGACAGGGAACTATGGCTACACCTTC. This sequence encodes CSARPDRTGNYGYTF.

This clonotype was recorded many times. The V and J genes are TRBV2 and TRBJ2-3, with D unclear. CDR1 and CDR2 (germline): SNHLY, FYNNEI. The CDR3 covers 14 residues. V lost 4 bases and J lost 2, with 10 bases in between. CDR3 region: CASSGRPSTDTQYF. The CDR3, as DNA: TGTGCCAGCAGTGGGCGCCCCTCCACAGATACGCAGTATTTT.

The gene calls are TRBV19 and TRBJ2-1; 14 nucleotides agree with TRBD2. There are 16 residues in the CDR3. Germline loops: CDR1 LNHDA, CDR2 SQIVND (reference sequence). Trimming removed 6 bases from V and 4 bases from J; junction bases left unmatched: 5. CDR3 nucleotide sequence: TGTGCCAGTAGCGGACTAGCGGGAGGACCTTACAATGAGCAGTTCTTC. This sequence encodes CASSGLAGGPYNEQFF.

The rearrangement links TRBV28 to TRBJ1-1, with no clear D. CDR1 MDHEN and CDR2 SYDVKM come from the germline V gene. The CDR3 contains 17 residues. The V gene lost 3 bases and the J gene lost 4 bases, with 21 bases spanning the gap. The CDR3 sequence is CASSFMSFNVLGTEAFF. The CDR3 coding sequence is TGTGCCAGCAGTTTCATGTCGTTTAATGTCCTTGGCACTGAAGCTTTCTTT.

V usage is TRBV12-5 and J usage is TRBJ1-5; 7 nucleotides match TRBD1. V dropped 7 bases and J dropped 9; count of bases not matched to a gene: 9. The CDR3 totals 13 residues. Germline CDR1 reads LGHNT; CDR2 reads FRNRAP. CDR3 in amino acids: CASAQGERVPQHF. The CDR3 nucleotides read TGTGCTAGTGCCCAGGGGGAGAGGGTGCCCCAGCATTTT.

This clonotype was counted only a few times. This rearrangement joins TRBV7-9 to TRBJ2-5, with unresolved D. The germline V gene has CDR1 SEHNR and CDR2 FQNEAQ (reference sequence). The length of the CDR3 is 12 residues. With 6 bases removed from V and 5 bases from J, the gap between germline ends came to 10 bases. CDR3 DNA: TGTGCCAGCAGTCCCTCAGTGGAGACCCAGTACTTC. It translates to CASSPSVETQYF.

Only a few counts were recorded for this clonotype. The CDR3 coding sequence is TGTGCCAGCAGTTACCAACTAGAGATGACCTACGAGCAGTACTTC. Encoded protein: CASSYQLEMTYEQYF. The chain carries TRBV6-5 and TRBJ2-7, with D possibly matching TRBD2 (5 bases). There are 15 residues in the CDR3. Trimming shortened V by 2 bases and J by 2 bases, and 13 bases separated the two germline ends. Germline values: CDR1 MNHEY, CDR2 SVGAGI.

This clonotype was seen many times. The rearrangement links TRBV19 to TRBJ1-4; maybe TRBD1 (5 bases). The CDR3 has 14 amino acids. V was clipped by 3 bases and J by 6 bases, with 11 bases between them. CDR1 and CDR2 from the germline V gene are LNHDA and SQIVND (reference sequence). CDR3 protein: CASSIPGTDEKLFF. CDR3 DNA: TGTGCCAGTAGTATCCCGGGGACGGATGAAAAACTGTTTTTT.

This chain connects TRBV7-7 to TRBJ2-7; 7 bases fit TRBD2. The J call may be wrong; the DNA end is better matched by TRBJ2-1. From germline, CDR1 is SSHAT and CDR2 FNYEAQ (reference sequence). This CDR3 is built from 14 residues. CDR3 DNA: TGTGCCAGCAGCTTAATGCTAGCGGACAATGAGCAGTTCTTC. Its protein is CASSLMLADNEQFF.

V and J are TRBV3-1 and TRBJ2-2; D is perhaps TRBD2 (5 bases). This CDR3 is 14 amino acids long. Trimming left V 1 base short and J 8 bases short, with 11 bases between. CDR1 is LGHDT and CDR2 is YNNKEL in the germline V gene (reference sequence). The CDR3 coding sequence is TGTGCCAGCAGCCAAGTGGGGAGTTCGGGGGAGCTGTTTTTT. This translates into CASSQVGSSGELFF.

This clonotype has a handful of counts. This chain joins TRBV5-1 and TRBJ2-3; TRBD1 might be the D (6 bases). This CDR3 region has 18 residues. The germline V gene has CDR1 SGHRS and CDR2 YFSETQ. V was trimmed by 4 bases and J by 1 base, leaving 22 bases between them. CDR3 coding DNA: TGCGCCAGCAGCCCCACCCACCAGGGGTTATTTCGCACAGATACGCAGTATTTT. Encoded protein: CASSPTHQGLFRTDTQYF.